One sample yielded the 10 T cell receptor beta chains listed below, sequenced in a study of beta chain features in type 1 diabetes. General study results and limits: Patients with Type 1 diabetes showed moderately but significantly shorter TCRB CDR3s in all four CD4+ subsets.

Every bit of the isolated RNA underwent reverse transcription, so sequencing read expressed TCRB transcripts. The repertoire was sequenced with immunoSEQ multiplex PCR; TCRdb's copy has only in-frame clones and lacks some. The table shows 250,000 to 300,000 clones, with over 11% occurring only once. These TCRs' antigens remain unknown. The source material was naive CD4+ T cells from blood. These receptor sequences come from a man younger than 45 with type 1 diabetes.

This clone turned up a few times. The chain recombines TRBV6-5 with TRBJ1-2, with TRBD1 as a possible D gene (6 bases). The CDR3 length is 15 residues. V dropped 7 bases and J dropped 0 bases, with 15 bases sitting between them. The germline gives CDR1 MNHEY, CDR2 SVGAGI. As DNA, the CDR3 is TGTGCCAGCATGCGAGGGACAACCTCTAACTATGGCTACACCTTC. Its protein product is CASMRGTTSNYGYTF.

The chain has TRBV9 and TRBJ1-5, with D tentatively TRBD1 (5 bases). Germline CDR1 reads SGDLS; CDR2 reads YYNGEE. With 3 bases removed from V and 12 bases from J, the gap between germline ends came to 19 bases. CDR3 length: 14 residues. The CDR3 coding sequence is TGTGCCAGCAGCGGCGGAGGGGACTTAGGTATCCAGCATTTT. As protein: CASSGGGDLGIQHF.

This clone was observed a few times. The CDR3, as DNA: TGTGCCAGCTCACTACAGGGAAACGATCAGCCCCAGCATTTT. This sequence encodes CASSLQGNDQPQHF. This chain connects TRBV18 to TRBJ1-5; D perhaps matches TRBD1 (6 bases). V gave up 4 bases and J gave up 5 bases, with 12 bases separating them. The CDR3 runs to 14 residues. CDR1 and CDR2 (germline): KGHSH, LQKENI.

The gene calls are TRBV30 and TRBJ2-7, with a weak D call TRBD1 (5 bases). Germline assignment: CDR1 GTSNPN and CDR2 SVGIG (reference sequence). V lost 4 bases and J lost 2, with 9 bases in between. The CDR3 covers 12 residues. The CDR3 coding sequence is TGTGCCTGGACGGACAACACCTACGAGCAGTACTTC. Encoded protein: CAWTDNTYEQYF.

The chain is built from TRBV2 and TRBJ2-3, with TRBD2 as a possible D gene (6 bases). Germline V gene lookup returns CDR1 SNHLY and CDR2 FYNNEI. V lost 6 bases, J lost 2 bases, and 15 bases lay in between. The CDR3 consists of 15 residues. The CDR3: CASRKSGLYTDTQYF. CDR3 bases: TGTGCCAGCAGAAAGAGCGGGCTCTACACAGATACGCAGTATTTT.

This clone occurred a few times. The chain has TRBV6-5 and TRBJ2-1; D gene uncertain. Germline V gives CDR1 MNHEY, CDR2 SVGAGI. V was pared by 5 bases and J by 0 bases, with 8 bases between. This CDR3 is built from 14 residues. CDR3 DNA: TGTGCCAGCAGTAAAGAGTACTCCTACAATGAGCAGTTCTTC. Translated, it gives CASSKEYSYNEQFF.

The V call is TRBV2, the J call TRBJ2-7; TRBD2 might be the D (7 bases). Trimming shortened V by 8 bases and J by 2 bases, and 19 bases separated the two germline ends. The CDR3 covers 15 residues. Per the germline V gene, CDR1 is SNHLY and CDR2 is FYNNEI. CDR3 amino acids: CASLPGGHTTYEQYF. In nucleotides, the CDR3 is TGTGCCAGCCTTCCGGGGGGACACACAACCTACGAGCAGTACTTC.

As for this clone: The sample holds other DNA sequences that translate to the same CDR3. This rearrangement joins TRBV28 to TRBJ2-7, with no clear D. The V gene lost 5 bases and the J gene lost 0 bases, with 5 bases spanning the gap. From germline, CDR1 is MDHEN and CDR2 SYDVKM. The CDR3 runs 12 residues. CDR3: CASSPSSYEQYF. The CDR3 DNA is TGTGCCAGCAGTCCCTCCTCCTACGAGCAGTACTTC. Combining the CDR3 with reference TRBV28 and TRBJ2-7 gives the whole variable domain DVKVTQSSRYLVKRTGEKVFLECVQDMDHENMFWYRQDPGLGLRLIYFSYDVKMKEKGDIPEGYSVSREKKERFSLILESASTNQTSMYLCASSPSSYEQYFGPGTRLTVT.

This clone has only a few counts. V usage is TRBV4-2 and J usage is TRBJ1-1; D not certain. CDR3 length: 15 amino acids. V was cut by 4 bases and J by 1 base, with 13 bases left in between. The germline CDR1 and CDR2 sequences are LGHNA and YNFKEQ. The CDR3 loop reads CASSLSRNRNTEAFF. CDR3 sequence (DNA): TGTGCCAGCAGCCTGAGCCGGAACAGGAACACTGAAGCTTTCTTT.

The chain has TRBV4-1 and TRBJ2-1; 7 bases are shared with TRBD1. The CDR3 runs to 14 residues. V shed 4 bases, J shed 4 bases, and the junction held 4 bases outside the gene matches. In germline, CDR1 is MGHRA, CDR2 YSYEKL. Here the CDR3 reads CASSPKDRYNEQFF. The CDR3 nucleotides read TGCGCCAGCAGCCCTAAGGACAGGTACAATGAGCAGTTCTTC.